This TCR beta chain was obtained from a study of T cell repertoires in cytomegalovirus infection. As for the study in general: Signatures in public TCR beta sequences pointed to both CMV infection and matching HLA type.

This CDR3 has 18 residues. V dropped 1 base and J dropped 2; count of bases not matched to a gene: 3. Whole-study findings and limits: The cumulative frequency of public TCR beta families distinguished individuals who carried CMV together with the relevant HLA.

On this clonotype itself: Its antigen is still unknown.

TCRdb used MiXCR to reprocess the reads, holding one entry per CDR3 protein. The repertoire holds some 130,000 distinct CDR3 sequences, with approximately 30% as singletons. The V call is TRBV12-3 or TRBV12-4, the J call TRBJ2-1; 15 bases are a match to TRBD2. The receptor was isolated from a human donor in good health (CMV status not recorded). Some clones in this sample may be carry-over from other donors' samples. This specimen was CD8+ T cells from cultured PBMCs, taken from culture after CMV antigen stimulation. CDR3 sequence (DNA): TGTGCCAGCAGTTTAGAGGGGACTAGCGGGGGGCCCTACAATGAGCAGTTCTTC. It codes for CASSLEGTSGGPYNEQFF.